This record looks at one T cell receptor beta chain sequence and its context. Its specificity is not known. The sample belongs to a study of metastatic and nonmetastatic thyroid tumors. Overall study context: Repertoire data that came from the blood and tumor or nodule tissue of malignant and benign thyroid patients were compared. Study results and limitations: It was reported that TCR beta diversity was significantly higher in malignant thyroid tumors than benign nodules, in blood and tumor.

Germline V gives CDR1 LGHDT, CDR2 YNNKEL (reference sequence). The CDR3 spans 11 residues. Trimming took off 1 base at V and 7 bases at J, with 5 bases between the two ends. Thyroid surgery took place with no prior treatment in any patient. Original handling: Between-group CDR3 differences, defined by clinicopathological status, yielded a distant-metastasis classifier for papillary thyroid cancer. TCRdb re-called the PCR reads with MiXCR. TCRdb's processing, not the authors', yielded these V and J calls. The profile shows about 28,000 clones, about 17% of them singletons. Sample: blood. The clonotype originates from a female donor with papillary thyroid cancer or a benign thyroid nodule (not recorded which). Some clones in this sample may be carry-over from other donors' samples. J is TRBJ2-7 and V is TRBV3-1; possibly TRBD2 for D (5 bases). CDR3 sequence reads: CASSQGGEQYF. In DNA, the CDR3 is TGTGCCAGCAGCCAAGGCGGGGAGCAGTACTTC.